The 20 T cell receptor beta chains given below trace back to one sample, sequenced in a study of response to subunit inactivated influenza vaccine. TCRdb independently ran MiXCR on the RT-PCR reads; one entry per CDR3 protein. Seen here are 860,000 or so distinct CDR3 sequences, approximately 21% observed once, and the top ten hold around 9.6%. The sample in question was PBMCs from blood, obtained around 5 days after vaccination. The receptors were sampled from a man aged 45-65 years who received an inactivated influenza vaccine.

This clonotype has only a few counts. The chain links TRBV7-2 to TRBJ2-7; D is possibly TRBD2 (5 bases). CDR3 length: 13 amino acids. Germline V gives CDR1 SGHTA, CDR2 FQGNSA. The V and J ends lost 3 bases and 6 bases respectively, with 12 bases between them. CDR3 nucleotide sequence: TGTGCCAGCAGCTTTTCCCACGGGATCGAGCAGTACTTC. It codes for CASSFSHGIEQYF. Full variable domain (rest looked up from reference TRBV7-2 and TRBJ2-7): GAGVSQSPSNKVTEKGKDVELRCDPISGHTALYWYRQSLGQGLEFLIYFQGNSAPDKSGLPSDRFSAERTGGSVSTLTIQRTQQEDSAVYLCASSFSHGIEQYFGPGTRLTVT.

The chain is built from TRBV5-1 and TRBJ2-1; no clear D. Trimming took 0 bases from V and 0 from J, leaving 10 bases between them. The CDR3 is 16 amino acids. Germline V gene data show CDR1 as SGHRS and CDR2 as YFSETQ. CDR3: CASSLVSKFSYNEQFF. The CDR3 DNA follows: TGCGCCAGCAGCTTGGTATCCAAATTCTCCTACAATGAGCAGTTCTTC.

This chain joins TRBV4-3 and TRBJ2-3, with D possibly TRBD2 on 6 matching bases. The CDR3 length is 16 residues. Per germline, CDR1 LGHNA and CDR2 YSLEER. V shed 0 bases and J shed 1 base, with 11 bases lying between them. CDR3 residues: CASSQDHWGGTDTQYF. The CDR3 DNA is TGCGCCAGCAGCCAAGATCACTGGGGGGGCACAGATACGCAGTATTTT.

The chain is built from TRBV7-2 and TRBJ2-1, with D perhaps TRBD2 (6 bases). Germline CDR1 is SGHTA and CDR2 is FQGNSA. The CDR3 covers 14 residues. V was cut by 4 bases and J by 9 bases, with 16 bases left in between. The DNA of the CDR3 is TGTGCCAGCAGCTCCGGCGGGCGGGGATTTGAGCAGTTCTTC. Amino acids: CASSSGGRGFEQFF. The full variable domain, in which reference TRBV7-2 and TRBJ2-1 provide the parts outside the CDR3, is GAGVSQSPSNKVTEKGKDVELRCDPISGHTALYWYRQSLGQGLEFLIYFQGNSAPDKSGLPSDRFSAERTGGSVSTLTIQRTQQEDSAVYLCASSSGGRGFEQFFGPGTRLTVL.

The V gene is TRBV9, the J gene TRBJ2-7, with 7 bases fitting TRBD2. CDR1 SGDLS and CDR2 YYNGEE come from the germline V gene. The CDR3 is 15 amino acids. J lost 2 bases, V lost 4 bases, and 9 bases had no gene match. The CDR3 region has the DNA TGTGCCAGCAGCCCGCGGGAGCTCCCCCCCTACGAGCAGTACTTC. Residues: CASSPRELPPYEQYF.

This clonotype was seen a handful of times. This rearrangement joins TRBV20-1 to TRBJ2-4; TRBD2 matches at 11 bases. CDR1 and CDR2 from the germline V gene are DFQATT and SNEGSKA (reference sequence). V shed 5 bases, J shed 8 bases, and the junction held 11 bases outside the gene matches. This CDR3 comprises 15 residues. CDR3 residues: CSASASTSGTDIQYF. The CDR3 region has the DNA TGCAGTGCTTCAGCCTCGACTAGCGGGACTGACATTCAGTACTTC.

As regards this clonotype: At one end, the junction sequence differs from germline, possibly due to a read error. The gene calls are TRBV7-6 and TRBJ2-5; TRBD2 matches at 8 bases. Germline V lookup: CDR1 SGHVS, CDR2 FNYEAQ. The CDR3 consists of 14 residues. The CDR3, as DNA: TGTGCCAGCAGCTTAGCCAAAGCGGGGGAGCCCCAAGACTTC. Translating it yields CASSLAKAGEPQDF.

This clonotype was seen repeatedly, ten times or more. This chain joins TRBV29-1 and TRBJ1-2, with 12 nucleotides matching TRBD1. The CDR3 totals 14 residues. V gave up 6 bases and J gave up 3 bases; unmatched junction bases: 5. Germline V gene data show CDR1 as SQVTM and CDR2 as ANQGSEA. The CDR3 DNA sequence: TGCAGCGTAGCCGGGACAGGGGGCGACTATGGCTACACCTTC. Translation gives CSVAGTGGDYGYTF.

This sequence joins TRBV27 and TRBJ2-7, with 8 bases fitting TRBD2. The CDR3 length is 15 residues. The ends lost 3 bases at V and 3 bases at J; junction bases unmatched: 7. CDR1 is MNHEY and CDR2 is SMNVEV in the germline V gene (reference sequence). CDR3 residues: CASSFGLAGFYEQYF. As DNA, the CDR3 is TGTGCCAGCAGTTTCGGTCTAGCGGGCTTCTACGAGCAGTACTTC.

V gene TRBV7-2 combines with J gene TRBJ2-1; 12 nucleotides match TRBD2. CDR1 is SGHTA and CDR2 is FQGNSA in the germline V gene. J lost 9 bases, V lost 6 bases, and 6 bases had no gene match. This CDR3 spans 14 amino acids. The CDR3 sequence is CASSLAGGFSEQFF. The CDR3 DNA follows: TGTGCCAGCAGTCTAGCGGGGGGGTTTAGTGAGCAGTTCTTC. The full variable domain, in which reference TRBV7-2 and TRBJ2-1 provide the parts outside the CDR3, is GAGVSQSPSNKVTEKGKDVELRCDPISGHTALYWYRQSLGQGLEFLIYFQGNSAPDKSGLPSDRFSAERTGGSVSTLTIQRTQQEDSAVYLCASSLAGGFSEQFFGPGTRLTVL.

The genes are TRBV7-6 and TRBJ2-7; 8 nucleotides line up with TRBD1. There are 15 residues in the CDR3. The germline CDR1 and CDR2 sequences are SGHVS and FNYEAQ. Trimming at V came to 5 bases and at J to 5 bases, leaving 11 bases not matched to a gene. CDR3 sequence: CASSPRGAGGNEQYF. In nucleotides, the CDR3 is TGTGCCAGCAGCCCGAGGGGTGCAGGGGGCAACGAGCAGTACTTC.

As to this clonotype: This may be a read error: a much more frequent sequence differs by one nucleotide. V gene TRBV6-5 combines with J gene TRBJ2-7; D is unclear. Germline CDR1 and CDR2: MNHEY and SVGAGI. This CDR3 spans 11 amino acids. Trimming took off 6 bases at V and 5 bases at J, with 8 bases between the two ends. The CDR3 nucleotides read TGTGCCAGCAGCCGTGGTCACGAGCAGTACTTC. Protein product: CASSRGHEQYF.

The sample holds many counts of this clonotype. The V call is TRBV29-1, the J call TRBJ1-1; D is ambiguous. Germline V gene sequence: CDR1 SQVTM, CDR2 ANQGSEA. Deletions cut 4 bases from V and 0 bases from J, with 6 bases between. This CDR3 has 12 amino acids. Written as DNA, the CDR3 is TGCAGCGTTGTGGGGATGAACACTGAAGCTTTCTTT. It encodes CSVVGMNTEAFF. Filled out from reference TRBV29-1 and TRBJ1-1, the complete variable domain reads SAVISQKPSRDICQRGTSLTIQCQVDSQVTMMFWYRQQPGQSLTLIATANQGSEATYESGFVIDKFPISRPNLTFSTLTVSNMSPEDSSIYLCSVVGMNTEAFFGQGTRLTVV.

This chain links TRBV5-1 with TRBJ2-1; the D is unclear. CDR1 is SGHRS, CDR2 YFSETQ, per germline. V was trimmed by 0 bases and J by 7 bases, leaving 11 bases between them. The CDR3 length is 14 residues. The CDR3 nucleotides are TGCGCCAGCAGCTTGGCCTCCCAGACTAATGAGCAGTTCTTC. As protein: CASSLASQTNEQFF.

In this sample, this clonotype turned up a few times. This chain uses TRBV27 with TRBJ2-7; no clear D gene. The length of the CDR3 is 14 residues. V was pared by 0 bases and J by 0 bases, with 6 bases between. Germline assignment: CDR1 MNHEY and CDR2 SMNVEV (reference sequence). The CDR3: CASSLSSNSYEQYF. The DNA of the CDR3 is TGTGCCAGCAGTTTATCTTCCAACTCCTACGAGCAGTACTTC.

This sequence joins TRBV20-1 and TRBJ2-3; D is possibly TRBD1 or TRBD2 (5 bases each). CDR3 length: 10 residues. Trimming removed 6 bases from V and 13 bases from J, with 14 bases in between. In germline, CDR1 is DFQATT, CDR2 SNEGSKA (reference sequence). The CDR3 here is CSAGTQTKYF. The CDR3, as DNA: TGCAGTGCCGGGACCCAAACCAAGTATTTT.

The rearrangement uses TRBV28 and TRBJ2-5; tentative D call: TRBD1 (5 bases). CDR1 is MDHEN and CDR2 is SYDVKM in the germline V gene. The CDR3 has 15 residues. With 6 bases removed from V and 1 base from J, the gap between germline ends came to 15 bases. CDR3 DNA sequence: TGTGCCAGCAGCCAACGGACAAGCCTCCAAGAGACCCAGTACTTC. This translates into CASSQRTSLQETQYF.

In its sample, this clonotype was seen a few times. The genes are TRBV12-3 or TRBV12-4 and TRBJ2-3, with no clear D. With 8 bases removed from V and 0 bases from J, the gap between germline ends came to 9 bases. The CDR3 is made up of 13 amino acids. The CDR3 DNA is TGTGCCAGCGTGGTTCTGAGCACAGATACGCAGTATTTT. The encoded protein is CASVVLSTDTQYF.

This clonotype was seen more than once but under ten times. The chain couples TRBV5-8 to TRBJ2-7, with a weak D call TRBD1 (5 bases). Trimming took 0 bases from V and 3 from J, leaving 19 bases between them. CDR3 size: 17 residues. CDR1 SGHTS and CDR2 YDEGEE come from the germline V gene. The CDR3 DNA reads as TGTGCCAGCAGCTTGGGGTCGAGGACACGAACTTTCTACGAGCAGTACTTC. Its protein product is CASSLGSRTRTFYEQYF.

This clonotype was counted a few times. V gene TRBV25-1 combines with J gene TRBJ2-1, with D perhaps given as TRBD1 or TRBD2 (6 bases each). The CDR3 is made up of 16 amino acids. Trimming pared 3 bases from V and 4 bases from J, leaving 16 bases between. Germline V gives CDR1 MGHDK, CDR2 SYGVNS. CDR3 amino acids: CASSEPGAGKYNEQFF. The CDR3 coding sequence is TGTGCCAGCAGTGAGCCGGGGGCAGGGAAGTACAATGAGCAGTTCTTC. The full variable domain, with the rest looked up from reference TRBV25-1 and TRBJ2-1, is EADIYQTPRYLVIGTGKKITLECSQTMGHDKMYWYQQDPGMELHLIHYSYGVNSTEKGDLSSESTVSRIRTEHFPLTLESARPSHTSQYLCASSEPGAGKYNEQFFGPGTRLTVL.